The 24 T cell receptor beta chains in this list originate from one sample, sequenced in a study of tumor-infiltrating lymphocytes in primary liver carcinoma. Investigators took RNA and DNA out together from roughly 18-30 mg of unsorted bulk tissue. A primer matching the constant region was used to make TCR beta cDNA from approximately 500 ng of total RNA. Libraries of TCR beta came from three nested multiplex PCR rounds with slightly modified ARM-PCR. PCR rounds one and two used TRBV1-TRBV30 forward primers with a C-beta reverse primer for approximately 11 cycles each. TCRdb passed the multiplex PCR reads through MiXCR, listing each CDR3 protein once. The table records approximately 92,000 distinct CDR3 sequences, less than 75% of them present only once. Sequencing was done on a sample of tumor-adjacent normal liver tissue. These receptors were collected from a man in his forties with primary liver carcinoma and hepatitis B virus infection.

A word on this clonotype: Since the CDR3 does not end with the conserved phenylalanine or tryptophan, this likely comes from a read error. The DNA is left out, because the CDR3 cannot be placed on it with certainty; the CDR3 is given as TCRdb lists it. The chain links TRBV11-2 to TRBJ2-1; the table's D call, TRBD2, has no DNA check behind it. Germline values: CDR1 SGHAT, CDR2 FQNNGV. The CDR3 extends over 16 residues, inclusive of both ends. CDR3 sequence reads: CANSYSSTSGRGGGFL.

J is TRBJ1-4 and V is TRBV11-2, with D possibly matching TRBD1 (6 bases). Between the trimmed V and J ends, which lost 7 bases and 8 bases, there was a span of 17 bases. Germline lookup yields CDR1 SGHAT and CDR2 FQNNGV. The CDR3 is made up of 14 amino acids. The CDR3 protein is CASTYRVGREKLFF. CDR3 nucleotides: TGTGCCAGCACCTACAGGGTTGGGCGAGAAAAACTGTTTTTT.

Notes on this clonotype: A read error may be the cause here, since a much bigger clone is one base away. The chain couples TRBV5-5 to TRBJ2-7; no definite D call. This CDR3 is built from 14 residues. Looked up from germline, CDR1 is SGHKS and CDR2 is YYEKEE (reference sequence). V lost 2 bases and J 3 bases, leaving 12 bases between the germline ends. CDR3 in DNA: TGTGCCAGCAGCTTTGAACAGTTGAACTACGAGCAGTACTTC. This encodes CASSFEQLNYEQYF.

Remarks on this clonotype: The final CDR3 position lacks the conserved phenylalanine or tryptophan, pointing to a likely read error. V and J are TRBV6-1 and TRBJ1-1, with 7 bases matching TRBD1. The germline V gene has CDR1 MNHNS and CDR2 SASEGT. The CDR3 loop spans 12 amino acids. DNA of the CDR3: TGTGCCGGCAGTGACAGGGACACTGAAGCTTTCCTT. Protein sequence: CAGSDRDTEAFL.

As regards this clonotype: A read error is possible here, since a much larger clone lies one base away. The chain is built from TRBV29-1 and TRBJ2-7; D gene unclear. Looked up from germline, CDR1 is SQVTM and CDR2 is ANQGSEA. V was trimmed by 5 bases and J by 3 bases, leaving 11 bases between them. The CDR3 consists of 12 residues. The CDR3 sequence: CSVRRDRYEQYF. CDR3 coding DNA: TGCAGCGTTAGGAGAGATCGCTACGAGCAGTACTTC.

The chain links TRBV4-1 to TRBJ2-7, with D perhaps matching TRBD2 (5 bases). CDR1 and CDR2 from the germline V gene are MGHRA and YSYEKL. Between the trimmed V and J ends, which lost 4 bases and 2 bases, there was a span of 24 bases. The CDR3 is 18 residues long. The CDR3 sequence: CASSLGLGAPEIPYEQYF. The CDR3 DNA reads TGCGCCAGCAGCCTCGGACTGGGTGCCCCGGAAATTCCCTACGAGCAGTACTTC.

This clonotype was seen a handful of times. The CDR3 carries no conserved terminal phenylalanine or tryptophan, so it likely arises from a read error. The chain couples TRBV11-1 to TRBJ2-4; no reliable D call. The CDR3 totals 14 residues. The germline V and J ends were trimmed by 5 bases and 0 bases, with 8 bases remaining between them. Per germline, CDR1 SGHAT and CDR2 FQDESV (reference sequence). The CDR3 DNA reads TGTGCCAGCAGCCAGACCCCAGCCAAAAACATTCAGTACTTG. This encodes CASSQTPAKNIQYL.

Points on this clonotype: With a much larger clone just one base away, this may be a read error. The chain uses TRBV6-1 and TRBJ1-5; D not certain. CDR1 and CDR2 (germline): MNHNS, SASEGT. CDR3 length: 14 amino acids. CDR3 loop: CASTESAYNQPQHF. Here the CDR3 DNA reads TGTGCCAGCACTGAATCCGCTTATAATCAGCCCCAGCATTTT.

Concerning this clonotype itself: Relative to the germline gene, one junction end is altered; a read error may explain this. This chain links TRBV11-2 with TRBJ2-5, with 10 nucleotides matching TRBD2. The length of the CDR3 is 16 residues. Germline CDR1 and CDR2: SGHAT and FQNNGV. The CDR3 bases are TGCGCCAGCAGCTCTACGACTAGCGGGTGTGGAGAGACCCAGTACTTC. It specifies CASSSTTSGCGETQYF.

Worth noting for this clonotype: One junction end disagrees with the germline gene, perhaps due to a read error. The chain has TRBV7-9 and TRBJ2-5; D is uncertain. The length of the CDR3 is 13 residues. Germline lookup yields CDR1 SEHNR and CDR2 FQNEAQ (reference sequence). CDR3: CARSLNVQETQYF. The DNA for the CDR3 is TGTGCCAGGAGCTTAAATGTACAAGAGACCCAGTATTTC.

About this clonotype: The conserved closing phenylalanine or tryptophan is absent in this CDR3, likely reflecting a read error. The limits of the CDR3 on the DNA are not certain, so only TCRdb's listed CDR3 is given. J is TRBJ2-7 and V is TRBV5-4; the D call TRBD1 from the table was never checked on the DNA. Counting both end residues, the CDR3 totals 14 amino acids. The germline V gene has CDR1 SGHNT and CDR2 YYREEE (reference sequence). CDR3 residues: CASSLTGRNYEQYL.

Comments on this clonotype: The germline gene is not matched at one end of the junction; a read error may be the cause. The chain joins TRBV6-6 to TRBJ2-5; the D gene is possibly TRBD2 (6 bases). Germline V gene data show CDR1 as MNHNY and CDR2 as SVGAGI (reference sequence). CDR3 length equals 16 residues. In nucleotides, the CDR3 is TGTGCCAGCAGTCTCCCTCCGGGACTCGGTCAAGAGACCCAGTACTTT. Translated, it gives CASSLPPGLGQETQYF.

This clonotype ranks as medium-sized. This rearrangement joins TRBV11-2 to TRBJ2-2; tentative D call: TRBD2 (5 bases). V was clipped by 1 base and J by 5 bases, with 8 bases between them. Germline CDR1 and CDR2: SGHAT and FQNNGV. The CDR3 consists of 14 residues. The CDR3 spells CASSLVGGTGELFF. CDR3 DNA sequence: TGTGCCAGCAGCTTAGTTGGCGGGACCGGGGAGCTGTTTTTT.

As for this clonotype: This could be a read error, since a much larger clone is one nucleotide away. The chain carries TRBV5-5 and TRBJ2-2; 7 nucleotides align to TRBD2. The germline CDR1 and CDR2 sequences are SGHKS and YYEKEE (reference sequence). This CDR3 region has 15 residues. V lost 2 bases, J lost 4 bases, and 5 bases stayed unmatched. The CDR3 nucleotides are TGTGCCAGCAGCTTAAGCGGGGCGAGCACCGGGGAGCTGTTTTTT. Translation: CASSLSGASTGELFF.

The chain employs TRBV5-6 and TRBJ1-1; D perhaps matches TRBD1 (5 bases). CDR1 is SGHDT, CDR2 YYEEEE, per germline. There are 14 residues in the CDR3. V lost 3 bases and J lost 3, with 12 bases in between. CDR3 bases: TGTGCCAGCAGCTCCCCCGGGGGTGACACTGAAGCTTTCTTT. This encodes CASSSPGGDTEAFF.

A note on this clonotype: A much larger clonotype is one base distant, so this may be a read error. The V and J genes are TRBV5-8 and TRBJ2-5; no reliable D call. The germline gives CDR1 SGHTS, CDR2 YDEGEE. V shed 0 bases and J shed 6 bases, with 6 bases lying between them. The CDR3 runs 12 residues. CDR3 DNA sequence: TGTGCCAGCAGCTTGGTGATACAGACCCAGTACTTC. It translates to CASSLVIQTQYF.

In regard to this clonotype: Germline is not matched at one junction end, which may reflect a read error. This sequence joins TRBV6-1 and TRBJ2-2, with D possibly TRBD2 on 6 matching bases. CDR3 length: 15 residues. CDR1 MNHNS and CDR2 SASEGT come from the germline V gene. The CDR3 sequence is CASSEELAVTRELFF. Written as DNA, the CDR3 is TGTGCCAGCAGTGAGGAACTAGCAGTCACCAGGGAGCTGTTTTTT.

The chain recombines TRBV24-1 with TRBJ2-3; D remains ambiguous. Per germline, CDR1 KGHDR and CDR2 SFDVKD. The V end lost 7 bases, the J end lost 3 bases, and 10 bases lay between the germline ends. The CDR3 covers 13 residues. CDR3 DNA sequence: TGTGCCACCAGCGACCCCGAGACAGATACGCAGTATTTT. This gives the protein CATSDPETDTQYF.

Points on this clonotype: This likely comes from a read error, as the CDR3 has no conserved phenylalanine or tryptophan at its end. The CDR3 protein is CASSHEGAGVLGTEAFV. The CDR3 region has the DNA TGTGCCAGCAGCCATGAGGGGGCAGGGGTTTTAGGCACTGAAGCTTTCGTT. The chain links TRBV5-6 to TRBJ1-1; 7 bases map to TRBD1. CDR3 size: 17 residues. The V gene end was trimmed by 4 bases and the J gene end by 4 bases; junction bases not matched to a gene: 16. Per germline, CDR1 SGHDT and CDR2 YYEEEE.

Details on this clonotype: A junction boundary mismatches the germline segment, possibly from a read error. The chain employs TRBV11-2 and TRBJ2-3; D perhaps matches TRBD2 (5 bases). This CDR3 contains 14 residues. The germline V gene encodes CDR1 SGHAT and CDR2 FQNNGV. The CDR3 sequence is CTSSLEGSRDTQYF. In nucleotides, the CDR3 is TGTACCAGCAGCTTAGAGGGCAGTAGGGATACGCAGTATTTT. The complete variable domain, with remaining parts taken from reference TRBV11-2 and TRBJ2-3, reads EAGVAQSPRYKIIEKRQSVAFWCNPISGHATLYWYQQILGQGPKLLIQFQNNGVVDDSQLPKDRFSAERLKGVDSTLKIQPAKLEDSAVYLCTSSLEGSRDTQYFGPGTRLTVL.

As concerns this clonotype: One end of the junction varies from germline; a read error may be responsible. J is TRBJ2-3 and V is TRBV11-2; D may correspond to TRBD1 or TRBD2 (5 bases each). The germline gives CDR1 SGHAT, CDR2 FQNNGV. This CDR3 spans 14 amino acids. The CDR3 loop is CASSSEGGTGTQYF. CDR3 nucleotides: TGTGCCAGCAGCTCAGAAGGAGGCACAGGTACGCAGTATTTT.

This clonotype was observed a single time. The genes are TRBV29-1 and TRBJ2-1; no definite D call. The CDR3 totals 14 residues. V was clipped by 6 bases and J by 0 bases, with 12 bases between them. From germline, CDR1 is SQVTM and CDR2 ANQGSEA. CDR3 sequence: CSVERQISYNEQFF. The DNA of the CDR3 is TGCAGCGTCGAGAGGCAAATCTCCTACAATGAGCAGTTCTTC.

The rearrangement uses TRBV2 and TRBJ2-7, with D possibly TRBD1 on 6 matching bases. The CDR3 runs 14 residues. Trimming took off 5 bases at V and 1 base at J, with 12 bases between the two ends. Germline loops: CDR1 SNHLY, CDR2 FYNNEI. The CDR3 nucleotides read TGTGCCAGCAGTACAGGGTGGAGGTCCTACGAGCAGTACTTC. As protein: CASSTGWRSYEQYF.

This chain joins TRBV6-6 and TRBJ2-7, with D possibly TRBD1 on 5 matching bases. The CDR3 spans 14 residues. Germline CDR1 is MNHNY and CDR2 is SVGAGI (reference sequence). The germline V and J ends were trimmed by 4 bases and 5 bases, with 15 bases remaining between them. The CDR3 DNA follows: TGTGCCAGCAGTTGGACAAGGGGAAAACACGAGCAGTACTTC. Amino acids: CASSWTRGKHEQYF.